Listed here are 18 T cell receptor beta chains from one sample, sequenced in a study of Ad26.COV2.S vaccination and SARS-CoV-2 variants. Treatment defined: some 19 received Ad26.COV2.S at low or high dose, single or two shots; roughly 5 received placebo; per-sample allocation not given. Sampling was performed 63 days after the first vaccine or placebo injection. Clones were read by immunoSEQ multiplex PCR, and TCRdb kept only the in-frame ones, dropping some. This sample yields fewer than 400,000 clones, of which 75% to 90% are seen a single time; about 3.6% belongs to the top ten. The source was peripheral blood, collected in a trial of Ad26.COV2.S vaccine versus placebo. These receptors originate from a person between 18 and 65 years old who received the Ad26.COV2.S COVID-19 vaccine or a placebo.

DNA of the CDR3: TGTGCCAGCAGCCATTTTGGACAGTACTATGGCTACACCTTC. Its translation is CASSHFGQYYGYTF. J is TRBJ1-2 and V is TRBV3-1 (or the pseudogene TRBV3-2), with D perhaps matching TRBD1 (6 bases). The CDR3 covers 14 residues. CDR1 LGHDT and CDR2 YNNKEL come from the germline V gene (reference sequence). Trimming took off 3 bases at V and 3 bases at J, with 11 bases between the two ends.

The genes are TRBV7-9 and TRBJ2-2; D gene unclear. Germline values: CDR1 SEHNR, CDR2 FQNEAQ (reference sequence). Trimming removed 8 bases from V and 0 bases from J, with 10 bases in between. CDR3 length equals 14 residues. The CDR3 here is CASGIVTNTGELFF. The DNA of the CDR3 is TGTGCCAGCGGGATCGTTACGAACACCGGGGAGCTGTTTTTT.

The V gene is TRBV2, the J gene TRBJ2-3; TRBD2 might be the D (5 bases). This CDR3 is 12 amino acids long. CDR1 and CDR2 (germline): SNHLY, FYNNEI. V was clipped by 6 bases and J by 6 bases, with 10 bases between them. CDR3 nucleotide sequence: TGTGCCAGCAGGCGCGGCGGGGATACGCAGTATTTT. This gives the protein CASRRGGDTQYF.

The CDR3 sequence is CASSDQTSGTGGEGYTF. CDR3 in DNA: TGTGCCAGCAGTGACCAAACCTCCGGGACAGGGGGCGAGGGCTACACCTTC. V gene TRBV25-1 combines with J gene TRBJ1-2; TRBD1 matches at 12 bases. Per the germline V gene, CDR1 is MGHDK and CDR2 is SYGVNS. The trim removed 3 bases at V and 8 bases at J, leaving 13 bases unmatched. CDR3 length: 17 residues.

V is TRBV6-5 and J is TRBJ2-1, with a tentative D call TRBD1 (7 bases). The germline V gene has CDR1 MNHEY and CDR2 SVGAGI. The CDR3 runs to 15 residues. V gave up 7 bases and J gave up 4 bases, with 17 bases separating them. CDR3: CASNTQGGRYNEQFF. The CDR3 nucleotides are TGTGCCAGCAACACGCAGGGGGGACGATACAATGAGCAGTTCTTC.

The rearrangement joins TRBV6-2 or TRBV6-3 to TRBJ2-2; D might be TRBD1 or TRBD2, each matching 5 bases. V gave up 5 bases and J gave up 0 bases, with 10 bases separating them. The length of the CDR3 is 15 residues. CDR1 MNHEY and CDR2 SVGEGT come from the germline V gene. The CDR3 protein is CASSRDGTNTGELFF. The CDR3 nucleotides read TGTGCCAGCAGTCGGGACGGGACGAACACCGGGGAGCTGTTTTTT.

In DNA form, the CDR3 reads TGTGCCAGTAGTATAGATTCATTTGGGCAGTATGGCTACACCTTC. Translation gives CASSIDSFGQYGYTF. The chain employs TRBV19 and TRBJ1-2; D not resolved. V was trimmed by 0 bases and J by 5 bases, leaving 13 bases between them. Germline V CDR1 and CDR2: LNHDA, SQIVND (reference sequence). This CDR3 region has 15 residues.

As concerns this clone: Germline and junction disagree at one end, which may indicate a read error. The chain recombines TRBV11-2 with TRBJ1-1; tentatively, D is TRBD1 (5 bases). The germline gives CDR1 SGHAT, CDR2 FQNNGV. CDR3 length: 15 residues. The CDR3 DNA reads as TGTGCCAGCAGTTCCGCCGGGTTGGGGCCGGGGGGAGCTCTCTTT. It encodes CASSSAGLGPGGALF.

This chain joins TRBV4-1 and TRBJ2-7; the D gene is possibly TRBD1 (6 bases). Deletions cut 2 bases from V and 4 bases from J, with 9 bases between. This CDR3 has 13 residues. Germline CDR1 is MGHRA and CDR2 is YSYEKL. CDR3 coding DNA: TGCGCCAGCAGCCAAACAGGGAAATACGAGCAGTACTTC. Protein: CASSQTGKYEQYF.

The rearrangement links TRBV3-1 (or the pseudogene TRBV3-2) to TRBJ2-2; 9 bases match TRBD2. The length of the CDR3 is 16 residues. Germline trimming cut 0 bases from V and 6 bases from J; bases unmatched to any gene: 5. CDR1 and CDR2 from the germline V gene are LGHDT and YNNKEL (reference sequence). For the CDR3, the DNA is TGTGCCAGCAGCCAAGATCCCGAGCGGGGGGCCGGGGAGCTGTTTTTT. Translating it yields CASSQDPERGAGELFF.

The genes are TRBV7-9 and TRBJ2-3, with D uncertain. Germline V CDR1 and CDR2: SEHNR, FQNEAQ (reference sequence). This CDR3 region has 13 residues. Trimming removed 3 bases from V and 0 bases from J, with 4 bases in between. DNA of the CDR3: TGTGCCAGCAGCTTTTGGAGCACAGATACGCAGTATTTT. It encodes CASSFWSTDTQYF.

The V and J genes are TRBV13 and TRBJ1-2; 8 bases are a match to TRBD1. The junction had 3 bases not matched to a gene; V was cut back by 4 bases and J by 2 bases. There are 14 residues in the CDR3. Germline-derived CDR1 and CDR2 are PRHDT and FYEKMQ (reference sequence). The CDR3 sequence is CASSWWTGNYGYTF. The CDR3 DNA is TGTGCCAGCAGCTGGTGGACAGGGAACTATGGCTACACCTTC.

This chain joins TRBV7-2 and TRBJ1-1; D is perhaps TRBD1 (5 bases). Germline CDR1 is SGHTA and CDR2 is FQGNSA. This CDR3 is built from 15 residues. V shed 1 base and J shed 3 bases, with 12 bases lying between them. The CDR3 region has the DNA TGTGCCAGCAGCTTAGACGGCAGGGAGGACACTGAAGCTTTCTTT. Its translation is CASSLDGREDTEAFF.

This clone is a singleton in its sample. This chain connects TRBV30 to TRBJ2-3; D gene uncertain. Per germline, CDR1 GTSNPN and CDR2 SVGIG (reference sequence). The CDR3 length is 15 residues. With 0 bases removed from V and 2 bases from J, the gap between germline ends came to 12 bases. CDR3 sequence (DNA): TGTGCCTGGAGTGTACAGCGCCAGCCCACAGATACGCAGTATTTT. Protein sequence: CAWSVQRQPTDTQYF.

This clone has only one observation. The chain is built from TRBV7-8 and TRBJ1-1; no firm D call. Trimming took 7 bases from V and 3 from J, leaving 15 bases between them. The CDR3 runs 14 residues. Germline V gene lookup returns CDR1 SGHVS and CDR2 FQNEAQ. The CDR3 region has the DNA TGTGCCAGCAACTGGAAGGGAGATTACACTGAAGCTTTCTTT. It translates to CASNWKGDYTEAFF.

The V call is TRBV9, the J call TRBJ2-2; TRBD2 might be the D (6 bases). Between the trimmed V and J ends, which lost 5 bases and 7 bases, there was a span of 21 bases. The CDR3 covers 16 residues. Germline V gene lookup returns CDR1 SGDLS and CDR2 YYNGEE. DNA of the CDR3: TGTGCCAGCAGTTTTACGCGGGACGGGCTTGGCGGGGAGCTGTTTTTT. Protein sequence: CASSFTRDGLGGELFF.

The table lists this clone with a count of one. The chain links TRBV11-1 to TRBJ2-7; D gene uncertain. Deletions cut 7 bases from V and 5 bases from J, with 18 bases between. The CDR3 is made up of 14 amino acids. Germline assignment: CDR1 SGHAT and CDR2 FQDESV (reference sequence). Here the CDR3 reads CASITTGRIHEQYF. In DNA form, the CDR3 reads TGTGCCAGCATAACCACGGGCAGGATTCACGAGCAGTACTTC.

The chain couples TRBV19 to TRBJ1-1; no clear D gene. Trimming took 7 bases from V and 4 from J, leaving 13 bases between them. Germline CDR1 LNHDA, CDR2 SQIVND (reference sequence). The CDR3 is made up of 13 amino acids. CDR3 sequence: CASNWGGTTEAFF. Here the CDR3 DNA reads TGTGCCAGTAACTGGGGAGGAACCACTGAAGCTTTCTTT.